These T cell receptor beta chains were read from a single sample in a study of Ad26.COV2.S vaccination and SARS-CoV-2 variants. The repertoire was sequenced with immunoSEQ multiplex PCR; TCRdb's copy has only in-frame clones and lacks some. The repertoire includes 400,000 to 450,000 clones, roughly 87% of them detected once, and around 4.5% sits in the top ten. The material was peripheral blood, obtained in a trial of Ad26.COV2.S vaccine versus placebo. The receptors derive from a person between 18 and 65 years old who received the Ad26.COV2.S COVID-19 vaccine or a placebo. Both conserved end residues are part of each CDR3. The order of the fields is clone size, V gene, J gene, D gene, CDR3 protein, CDR3 DNA. A D gene is named only where the DNA matches it firmly. Expanded clones get a size class; other rows say once, few or many, or leave the size out.

-,TRBV3-1/TRBV3-2,TRBJ2-7,-,CASSQDAGRQYF,TGTGCCAGCAGCCAAGATGCGGGTCGGCAGTACTTC
-,TRBV28,TRBJ2-7,TRBD1,CATQGESSYEQYF,TGTGCCACCCAGGGGGAATCCTCCTACGAGCAGTACTTC
-,TRBV11-3,TRBJ2-1,-,CASSLFGTNNEQFF,TGTGCCAGCAGCTTATTCGGGACAAACAATGAGCAGTTCTTC
-,TRBV5-4,TRBJ2-1,-,CASSLTAGNEQFF,TGTGCCAGCAGCTTGACTGCCGGGAATGAGCAGTTCTTC
-,TRBV19,TRBJ1-5,-,CASMGGRDNQPQHF,TGTGCCAGCATGGGAGGGCGAGACAATCAGCCCCAGCATTTT
-,TRBV5-4,TRBJ2-7,-,CASSLEAGSYEQYF,TGTGCCAGCAGCTTGGAGGCAGGGTCTTACGAGCAGTACTTC
-,TRBV28,TRBJ2-1,-,CASSSAAFVQFF,TGTGCCAGCAGTTCCGCAGCATTCGTGCAGTTCTTC
once,TRBV29-1,TRBJ2-1,-,CSVANWLGSYNEQFF,TGCAGCGTTGCTAATTGGCTAGGCTCCTACAATGAGCAGTTCTTC
-,TRBV6-2/TRBV6-3,TRBJ1-6,TRBD1,CASSRGQPNSPLHF,TGTGCCAGCAGCCGGGGACAGCCGAATTCACCCCTCCACTTT
-,TRBV14,TRBJ2-1,TRBD1,CASSETGTGAYNEQFF,TGTGCCAGCAGCGAAACCGGGACAGGGGCCTACAATGAGCAGTTCTTC
-,TRBV6-5,TRBJ2-7,TRBD1,CASSRRDSSYEQYF,TGTGCCAGCAGTCGCCGGGACAGCTCCTACGAGCAGTACTTC
-,TRBV15,TRBJ2-3,-,CATSRRGIGTDTQYF,TGTGCCACCAGCCGACGTGGTATTGGCACAGATACGCAGTATTTT
-,TRBV11-1,TRBJ2-1,TRBD2,CASSLGRGTKNNEQFF,TGTGCCAGCAGCTTAGGGCGGGGGACTAAGAACAATGAGCAGTTCTTC
-,TRBV11-2,TRBJ2-1,-,CASSLVSLGGEQFF,TGTGCCAGCAGCTTAGTATCGTTGGGGGGTGAGCAGTTCTTC
-,TRBV5-1,TRBJ2-7,-,CASSSDAASYEQYF,TGCGCCAGCAGCTCCGACGCTGCCTCCTACGAGCAGTACTTC
-,TRBV5-5,TRBJ2-1,-,CASSPQQNPIEQFF,TGTGCCAGCAGCCCCCAACAGAACCCCATTGAGCAGTTCTTC
few,TRBV6-5,TRBJ2-7,-,CASSYRGRSSYEQYF,TGTGCCAGCAGTTACCGCGGACGGTCCTCCTACGAGCAGTACTTC
-,TRBV28,TRBJ2-2,-,CASSSPVLKANTGELFF,TGTGCCAGCAGTTCGCCGGTCCTCAAAGCGAACACCGGGGAGCTGTTTTTT
-,TRBV19,TRBJ2-5,TRBD1,CASSDRGRETQYF,TGTGCCAGTAGCGACAGGGGACGGGAGACCCAGTACTTC
-,TRBV9,TRBJ2-3,-,CASSVVSGSPSTDTQYF,TGTGCCAGCAGCGTAGTTAGCGGTTCCCCTAGCACAGATACGCAGTATTTT
-,TRBV30,TRBJ2-6,-,CANFPGANVLTF,TGTGCCAACTTCCCTGGGGCCAACGTCCTGACTTTC
-,TRBV19,TRBJ1-4,-,CASSRAGYANEKLFF,TGTGCCAGTAGTCGGGCAGGGTACGCAAATGAAAAACTGTTTTTT
-,TRBV9,TRBJ2-7,-,CASSPQGPAGNEQYF,TGTGCCAGCAGCCCCCAGGGACCAGCGGGTAACGAGCAGTACTTC
-,TRBV7-8,TRBJ1-2,TRBD1,CASSQDRGGYTF,TGTGCCAGCAGCCAAGACAGGGGGGGCTACACCTTC
-,TRBV6-5,TRBJ2-3,-,CASSAGKGDTQYF,TGTGCCAGCAGCGCGGGGAAGGGAGATACGCAGTATTTT
-,TRBV27,TRBJ2-1,TRBD2,CASSLSGLAGGNEQFF,TGTGCCAGCAGTTTATCAGGACTAGCGGGAGGCAATGAGCAGTTCTTC
-,TRBV9,TRBJ2-7,-,CASSVAPTRSSYEQYF,TGTGCCAGCAGCGTAGCTCCCACAAGGTCCTCCTACGAGCAGTACTTC
once,TRBV30,TRBJ2-5,TRBD1,CAWSPGTGQETQYF,TGTGCCTGGAGTCCCGGGACAGGTCAAGAGACCCAGTACTTC
-,TRBV12-5,TRBJ2-7,-,CASGLGLAPYEQYF,TGTGCTAGTGGTTTGGGGCTAGCGCCCTACGAGCAGTACTTC
once,TRBV7-8,TRBJ1-3,-,CASSLKPAYSGNTIYF,TGTGCCAGCAGCTTAAAGCCCGCCTACTCTGGAAACACCATATATTTT
once,TRBV12-3/TRBV12-4,TRBJ2-1,-,CASVLGGSNEQFF,TGTGCCAGCGTTCTTGGGGGGAGTAATGAGCAGTTCTTC
-,TRBV27,TRBJ2-1,TRBD1,CASSSPGQGLNEQFF,TGTGCCAGCAGTTCACCGGGACAGGGGTTAAATGAGCAGTTCTTC